The 32 T cell receptor beta chains listed next were all sequenced from one sample in a study of blood T cell repertoires in COVID-19. Sequenced by immunoSEQ multiplex PCR; TCRdb stores in-frame clones only, minus some. The sample gives about 130,000 clones, about 85% of which show up once; 27% is in the top ten. Source material: peripheral blood. These receptors all stem from a woman older than 75 with acute or convalescent COVID-19.

The chain joins TRBV5-1 to TRBJ1-1; D not resolved. This CDR3 has 11 residues. Germline V gives CDR1 SGHRS, CDR2 YFSETQ. V lost 0 bases and J lost 7, with 4 bases in between. Here the CDR3 reads CASSLESEAFF. The CDR3 nucleotides read TGCGCCAGCAGCTTGGAGAGTGAAGCTTTCTTT.

The chain couples TRBV5-5 to TRBJ1-3; tentative D call: TRBD1 (6 bases). Germline lookup yields CDR1 SGHKS and CDR2 YYEKEE (reference sequence). Trimming took 0 bases from V and 4 from J, leaving 17 bases between them. CDR3 length: 17 amino acids. The CDR3 bases are TGTGCCAGCAGCTTGGAAGCCGTTCCAGGGGTCGGAAACACCATATATTTT. Translation: CASSLEAVPGVGNTIYF.

The V and J genes are TRBV6-5 and TRBJ1-1; 8 bases agree with TRBD1. V gave up 5 bases and J gave up 1 base; unmatched junction bases: 6. Germline V gene sequence: CDR1 MNHEY, CDR2 SVGAGI. The CDR3 covers 15 residues. CDR3 residues: CASSRPTGENTEAFF. The DNA for the CDR3 is TGTGCCAGCAGTCGACCGACAGGGGAGAACACTGAAGCTTTCTTT.

This clone showed up just a few times. The rearrangement links TRBV4-1 to TRBJ2-5; the D gene is possibly TRBD1 (6 bases). Between the trimmed V and J ends, which lost 1 base and 1 base, there was a span of 10 bases. CDR1 and CDR2 from the germline V gene are MGHRA and YSYEKL. The CDR3 is 15 residues long. The CDR3 sequence is CASSQGGRIQETQYF. The DNA for the CDR3 is TGCGCCAGCAGCCAAGGGGGGCGGATCCAAGAGACCCAGTACTTC.

This clone was detected a few times. V gene TRBV4-1 combines with J gene TRBJ1-6; D perhaps matches TRBD1 (5 bases). V was trimmed by 1 base and J by 10 bases, leaving 29 bases between them. CDR3 length: 20 amino acids. In germline, CDR1 is MGHRA, CDR2 YSYEKL. Here the CDR3 reads CASSQAFVRRVNFSRSPLHF. The DNA of the CDR3 is TGCGCCAGCAGCCAAGCCTTTGTCCGCAGGGTGAATTTCTCCCGATCACCCCTCCACTTT.

J is TRBJ1-1 and V is TRBV29-1; D remains ambiguous. Germline CDR1 is SQVTM and CDR2 is ANQGSEA. Between the trimmed V and J ends, which lost 7 bases and 5 bases, there was a span of 14 bases. The CDR3 is 12 amino acids. CDR3 coding DNA: TGCAGCGGCTCGGCCTCGACAACTGAAGCTTTCTTT. It encodes CSGSASTTEAFF.

This clone appeared once. The chain links TRBV11-2 to TRBJ1-2; 9 bases agree with TRBD1. Germline-derived CDR1 and CDR2 are SGHAT and FQNNGV. Trimming at V came to 6 bases and at J to 2 bases, leaving 13 bases not matched to a gene. This CDR3 comprises 17 residues. In nucleotides, the CDR3 is TGTGCCAGCAGGAGGATTCGTAGGGACAGGGACAACTATGGCTACACCTTC. Amino acids: CASRRIRRDRDNYGYTF.

V gene TRBV6-5 combines with J gene TRBJ1-4, with TRBD1 matching over 7 bases. The CDR3 sequence is 14 residues long. Germline V lookup: CDR1 MNHEY, CDR2 SVGAGI. V lost 7 bases to trimming and J lost 3 bases; unmatched junction nucleotides: 5. CDR3 in DNA: TGTGCCAGCAAGACAGGGTGGGCTAATGAAAAACTGTTTTTT. Translated, it gives CASKTGWANEKLFF.

The CDR3 DNA follows: TGTGCCAGCAGCTCTTCTGGCTCGGGCTATGGCTACACCTTC. As protein: CASSSSGSGYGYTF. The rearrangement links TRBV7-9 to TRBJ1-2; D remains unclear. The V end was cut by 4 bases, the J end by 4 bases, with 13 bases between. Germline V gives CDR1 SEHNR, CDR2 FQNEAQ (reference sequence). The CDR3 is made up of 14 amino acids. Full variable domain (outside the CDR3, taken from reference TRBV7-9 and TRBJ1-2): DTGVSQNPRHKITKRGQNVTFRCDPISEHNRLYWYRQTLGQGPEFLTYFQNEAQLEKSRLLSDRFSAERPKGSFSTLEIQRTEQGDSAMYLCASSSSGSGYGYTFGSGTRLTVV.

The chain has TRBV7-2 and TRBJ1-4, with TRBD1 identical over 7 bases. Per the germline V gene, CDR1 is SGHTA and CDR2 is FQGNSA. J gave up 7 bases and V 1 base, and 3 bases lay outside the gene matches. The CDR3 consists of 14 residues. The CDR3 loop is CASSLDRGSEKLFF. CDR3 DNA: TGTGCCAGCAGCTTAGACAGGGGCAGTGAAAAACTGTTTTTT.

This chain uses TRBV5-5 with TRBJ2-7; 7 nucleotides align to TRBD1. This CDR3 contains 14 residues. In germline, CDR1 is SGHKS, CDR2 YYEKEE (reference sequence). V dropped 3 bases and J dropped 1; count of bases not matched to a gene: 4. The DNA for the CDR3 is TGTGCCAGCAGCTATGGGGACAGATCCTACGAGCAGTACGTC. Amino acids: CASSYGDRSYEQYV.

The chain uses TRBV7-9 and TRBJ2-2; D possibly corresponds to TRBD1 (6 bases). CDR3 length: 16 residues. Germline CDR1 reads SEHNR; CDR2 reads FQNEAQ (reference sequence). V shed 4 bases and J shed 1 base, with 13 bases lying between them. Written as DNA, the CDR3 is TGTGCCAGCAGCTATACCCCGGGACAGAACACCGGGGAGCTGTTTTTT. Residues: CASSYTPGQNTGELFF.

The V and J genes are TRBV7-3 and TRBJ2-1; maybe TRBD2 (6 bases). This CDR3 comprises 12 residues. The germline V gene encodes CDR1 SGHTA and CDR2 FQGTGA. Trimming removed 8 bases from V and 6 bases from J, with 11 bases in between. CDR3 sequence reads: CASGSGFNEQFF. The CDR3 DNA reads as TGTGCCAGCGGCAGCGGGTTCAATGAGCAGTTCTTC.

The V gene is TRBV5-1, the J gene TRBJ1-1, with D possibly TRBD1 on 6 matching bases. V dropped 4 bases and J dropped 0 bases, with 16 bases sitting between them. From germline, CDR1 is SGHRS and CDR2 YFSETQ. The CDR3 length is 16 residues. CDR3 in amino acids: CASSREGVGMNTEAFF. The CDR3, as DNA: TGCGCCAGCAGCCGTGAGGGGGTGGGGATGAACACTGAAGCTTTCTTT. Full variable domain (missing parts from reference TRBV5-1 and TRBJ1-1): KAGVTQTPRYLIKTRGQQVTLSCSPISGHRSVSWYQQTPGQGLQFLFEYFSETQRNKGNFPGRFSGRQFSNSRSEMNVSTLELGDSALYLCASSREGVGMNTEAFFGQGTRLTVV.

V usage is TRBV5-5 and J usage is TRBJ1-2; the match to TRBD1 covers 11 bases. Germline-derived CDR1 and CDR2 are SGHKS and YYEKEE (reference sequence). V was clipped by 0 bases and J by 8 bases; unmatched bases: 6. The length of the CDR3 is 15 residues. In DNA, the CDR3 is TGTGCCAGCAGCTTGGTCTCGGACAGGGGGCAGGGCTACACCTTC. It translates to CASSLVSDRGQGYTF. Full variable domain (outside the CDR3, taken from reference TRBV5-5 and TRBJ1-2): DAGVTQSPTHLIKTRGQQVTLRCSPISGHKSVSWYQQVLGQGPQFIFQYYEKEERGRGNFPDRFSARQFPNYSSELNVNALLLGDSALYLCASSLVSDRGQGYTFGSGTRLTVV.

This clone was counted a few times. The rearrangement uses TRBV25-1 and TRBJ1-1; 7 bases agree with TRBD1. In germline, CDR1 is MGHDK, CDR2 SYGVNS. Trimming removed 3 bases from V and 1 base from J; junction bases left unmatched: 8. The CDR3 has 16 residues. As DNA, the CDR3 is TGTGCCAGCAGTGACCTAAACAGGGGCAAGAACACTGAAGCTTTCTTT. Translating it yields CASSDLNRGKNTEAFF.

CDR3 in DNA: TGTGCCAGCAGTTTACCTACAGGGCGCGCTGAAGCTTTCTTT. It encodes CASSLPTGRAEAFF. The V gene is TRBV28, the J gene TRBJ1-1; possible D gene TRBD1, 6 bases. The CDR3 has 14 residues. The germline CDR1 and CDR2 sequences are MDHEN and SYDVKM. Trimming cost V 2 bases and J 6 bases, with 13 bases left between them.

The chain couples TRBV2 to TRBJ1-5, with a possible D match to TRBD1 (5 bases). V was clipped by 4 bases and J by 3 bases, with 10 bases between them. CDR1 is SNHLY, CDR2 FYNNEI, per germline. CDR3 length: 14 amino acids. The CDR3 nucleotides read TGTGCCAGCAGTGTGGGACTACCCAATCAGCCCCAGCATTTT. It yields the protein CASSVGLPNQPQHF.

The chain has TRBV7-9 and TRBJ1-4; D not certain. V was shortened by 2 bases and J by 7 bases, with 11 bases between the two germline ends. There are 14 residues in the CDR3. Per germline, CDR1 SEHNR and CDR2 FQNEAQ (reference sequence). In DNA, the CDR3 is TGTGCCAGCAGCTTATATTTCCCCCCTGAAAAACTGTTTTTT. It specifies CASSLYFPPEKLFF.

The chain uses TRBV2 and TRBJ1-1; maybe TRBD1 (5 bases). This CDR3 has 13 amino acids. Between the trimmed V and J ends, which lost 9 bases and 1 base, there was a span of 12 bases. Germline assignment: CDR1 SNHLY and CDR2 FYNNEI. The CDR3 nucleotides read TGTGCCAGGGCGGGACGGTCGAACACTGAAGCTTTCTTT. It specifies CARAGRSNTEAFF.

As for this clone: This CDR3 is also generated by other DNA sequences in the sample. V and J are TRBV18 and TRBJ2-7, with 10 bases that match TRBD1. V lost 3 bases and J lost 3; bases outside the gene matches: 2. Germline lookup yields CDR1 KGHSH and CDR2 LQKENI. This CDR3 is 14 amino acids long. The CDR3 region is CASSPGTGDYEQYF. The CDR3 DNA is TGTGCCAGCTCACCCGGGACAGGGGACTACGAGCAGTACTTC.

This clone was recorded at least ten times. This sequence joins TRBV9 and TRBJ1-2; D might be TRBD1 (6 bases). The CDR3 runs to 15 residues. Trimming removed 2 bases from V and 10 bases from J, with 21 bases in between. Per germline, CDR1 SGDLS and CDR2 YYNGEE. The CDR3 DNA reads as TGTGCCAGCAGCGTTTCCCCCGGGGGGCGAGGTTCCTACACCTTC. As protein: CASSVSPGGRGSYTF. The full variable domain, in which reference TRBV9 and TRBJ1-2 provide the parts outside the CDR3, is DSGVTQTPKHLITATGQRVTLRCSPRSGDLSVYWYQQSLDQGLQFLIQYYNGEERAKGNILERFSAQQFPDLHSELNLSSLELGDSALYFCASSVSPGGRGSYTFGSGTRLTVV.

The chain recombines TRBV19 with TRBJ1-1; D gene uncertain. Trimming removed 1 base from V and 5 bases from J, with 11 bases in between. CDR3 length: 14 residues. Germline CDR1 is LNHDA and CDR2 is SQIVND (reference sequence). The CDR3 sequence: CASSIAGSWTEAFF. CDR3 coding DNA: TGTGCCAGTAGTATAGCGGGGAGCTGGACTGAAGCTTTCTTT.

This clone has a single count. This chain links TRBV7-9 with TRBJ2-3, with 7 bases fitting TRBD2. With 6 bases clipped from V and 9 bases from J, the junction kept 15 bases outside the gene matches. This CDR3 has 15 residues. Germline lookup yields CDR1 SEHNR and CDR2 FQNEAQ (reference sequence). The CDR3 bases are TGTGCCAGCAGTGATACCCTTCGACTAGCCCTAACGCAGTATTTT. This translates into CASSDTLRLALTQYF.

In DNA, the CDR3 is TGTGCCAGCAGCTTAATAAGGGGGCACACTGAAGCTTTCTTT. The encoded protein is CASSLIRGHTEAFF. The rearrangement uses TRBV7-3 and TRBJ1-1; 7 bases map to TRBD1. There are 14 residues in the CDR3. Germline CDR1 and CDR2: SGHTA and FQGTGA. Trimming cost V 1 base and J 3 bases; bases outside gene matches: 2.

The chain employs TRBV7-8 and TRBJ2-3; D remains unclear. The CDR3 length is 13 residues. Germline CDR1 and CDR2: SGHVS and FQNEAQ. V was pared by 5 bases and J by 5 bases, with 11 bases between. The DNA for the CDR3 is TGTGCCAGCAGCCCATCACAGAGAGATACGCAGTATTTT. Residues: CASSPSQRDTQYF. Filled out from reference TRBV7-8 and TRBJ2-3, the complete variable domain reads GAGVSQSPRYKVAKRGQDVALRCDPISGHVSLFWYQQALGQGPEFLTYFQNEAQLDKSGLPSDRFFAERPEGSVSTLKIQRTQQEDSAVYLCASSPSQRDTQYFGPGTRLTVL.

The chain has TRBV7-9 and TRBJ2-1, with D unresolved. Germline CDR1 reads SEHNR; CDR2 reads FQNEAQ (reference sequence). CDR3 size: 13 residues. The V gene lost 4 bases and the J gene lost 7 bases, with 11 bases spanning the gap. Here the CDR3 reads CASSSTSGNEQFF. In DNA form, the CDR3 reads TGTGCCAGCAGCTCAACGTCCGGGAATGAGCAGTTCTTC.

This clone was observed a single time. The chain recombines TRBV10-3 with TRBJ2-7; TRBD2 might be the D (5 bases). Trimming stripped 11 bases from V and 1 base from J, with 9 bases between. Germline V gene data show CDR1 as ENHRY and CDR2 as SYGVKD. The CDR3 runs 11 residues. The CDR3 DNA follows: TGTGCCTCCGGGAAATCCTACGAGCAGTACTTC. As protein: CASGKSYEQYF.

The chain employs TRBV6-1 and TRBJ1-3; TRBD1 agrees at 7 bases. The CDR3 loop spans 15 amino acids. The junction had 5 bases not matched to a gene; V was cut back by 2 bases and J by 4 bases. Germline-derived CDR1 and CDR2 are MNHNS and SASEGT. The DNA for the CDR3 is TGTGCCAGCAGTGAAACTACAGGGGCCGGAAACACCATATATTTT. This gives the protein CASSETTGAGNTIYF.

The J gene is TRBJ2-5, the V gene TRBV3-1 (or the pseudogene TRBV3-2), with D possibly matching TRBD1 (6 bases). Looked up from germline, CDR1 is LGHDT and CDR2 is YNNKEL (reference sequence). The CDR3 runs 16 residues. Trimming left V 3 bases short and J 6 bases short, with 20 bases between. CDR3 loop: CASSHSSGTTGKTQYF. CDR3 bases: TGTGCCAGCAGCCACTCGTCCGGGACAACGGGCAAGACCCAGTACTTC.

The J gene is TRBJ2-1, the V gene TRBV9, with 7 positions matching TRBD1. With V trimmed by 4 bases and J by 7 bases, 11 bases remained unmatched. This CDR3 is built from 15 residues. Germline V gene sequence: CDR1 SGDLS, CDR2 YYNGEE. CDR3 in amino acids: CASSSGGAPSNEQFF. CDR3 bases: TGTGCCAGCAGCTCAGGGGGAGCGCCAAGTAATGAGCAGTTCTTC.

The chain links TRBV7-9 to TRBJ1-5; TRBD1 matches at 7 bases. V dropped 5 bases and J dropped 5; count of bases not matched to a gene: 9. Germline lookup yields CDR1 SEHNR and CDR2 FQNEAQ (reference sequence). This CDR3 contains 15 residues. The DNA of the CDR3 is TGTGCCAGCAGCCCCCCCGGGACAGAAGATCAGCCCCAGCATTTT. Translating gives CASSPPGTEDQPQHF.